The clone carrying this T cell receptor (beta chain) has a handful of counts. V lost 2 bases and J 6 bases, leaving 5 bases between the germline ends. Germline V gene data show CDR1 as MNHEY and CDR2 as SVGEGT. The CDR3 has 12 residues. This record belongs to a study of control samples from healthy donors and cancer patients. Some clones are missing from TCRdb's copy, which holds only in-frame ones; the method was immunoSEQ multiplex PCR. The data hold about 28,000 clones, with about nine tenths observed a single time. The receptor's source is a man aged 50 to 59 with lung cancer. This chain joins TRBV6-2 or TRBV6-3 and TRBJ1-5; D not certain. Input material: PBMCs. CDR3 nucleotide sequence: TGTGCCAGCAGTTACATCGGTCAGCCCCAGCATTTT. Protein sequence: CASSYIGQPQHF.